Listed here are 24 T cell receptor beta chains from one sample, sequenced in a study of Ad26.COV2.S vaccination and SARS-CoV-2 variants. Treatment of the sample: some 20 received Ad26.COV2.S at low or high dose, single or two shots; 5 received placebo; per-sample allocation not given. Day 63 following the first vaccine or placebo injection was when the samples were taken. The data were produced by immunoSEQ multiplex PCR, yet TCRdb's version contains in-frame clones alone and is incomplete. The profile shows a few hundred thousand clones, 88% of them singletons. The input for sequencing was peripheral blood, taken in a trial of Ad26.COV2.S vaccine versus placebo. The receptors originated from a person aged 18-60 years who received the Ad26.COV2.S COVID-19 vaccine or a placebo.

The chain carries TRBV7-8 and TRBJ2-7, with a possible D match to TRBD1 (5 bases). Germline V gene lookup returns CDR1 SGHVS and CDR2 FQNEAQ. The CDR3 runs to 17 residues. With 2 bases removed from V and 0 bases from J, the gap between germline ends came to 17 bases. The CDR3 sequence is CASSLRPGSTSSYEQYF. The DNA for the CDR3 is TGTGCCAGCAGCTTAAGGCCAGGGTCTACGAGCTCCTACGAGCAGTACTTC.

The gene calls are TRBV7-2 and TRBJ2-2; no clear D. Per germline, CDR1 SGHTA and CDR2 FQGNSA. This CDR3 is 14 amino acids long. Trimming left V 5 bases short and J 4 bases short, with 11 bases between. The CDR3 bases are TGTGCCAGCAGCCCGAAGCCAGGCACCGGGGAGCTGTTTTTT. This encodes CASSPKPGTGELFF.

A single count supports this clone. The chain couples TRBV7-3 to TRBJ2-1; 12 nucleotides align to TRBD2. With 5 bases clipped from V and 8 bases from J, the junction kept 4 bases outside the gene matches. This CDR3 has 14 residues. Germline V lookup: CDR1 SGHTA, CDR2 FQGTGA. In DNA, the CDR3 is TGTGCCAGCAGCCTGACTAGCGGGGGTGATGAGCAGTTCTTC. Amino acid sequence: CASSLTSGGDEQFF.

The gene calls are TRBV28 and TRBJ2-1, with 8 bases identical to TRBD1. The CDR3 has 16 amino acids. CDR1 and CDR2 from the germline V gene are MDHEN and SYDVKM. Unmatched junction bases numbered 13, after V lost 7 bases and J lost 5 bases. The CDR3 coding sequence is TGTGCCAGCACTAGACCCGGGACAGGAGTAGACAATGAGCAGTTCTTC. The encoded protein is CASTRPGTGVDNEQFF.

The chain uses TRBV6-2 or TRBV6-3 and TRBJ1-1; D is uncertain. The V end was cut by 0 bases, the J end by 0 bases, with 11 bases between. Germline V gene lookup returns CDR1 MNHEY and CDR2 SVGEGT. CDR3 size: 16 residues. The CDR3 spells CASSYSLLVMNTEAFF. CDR3 nucleotide sequence: TGTGCCAGCAGTTACTCGTTGTTGGTCATGAACACTGAAGCTTTCTTT.

The gene calls are TRBV7-9 and TRBJ1-4; 10 nucleotides agree with TRBD1. Trimming at V came to 4 bases and at J to 2 bases, leaving 10 bases not matched to a gene. This CDR3 contains 18 residues. The V gene's germline CDR1 is SEHNR and CDR2 FQNEAQ (reference sequence). DNA for the CDR3: TGTGCCAGCAGCTCACCTAGACAGGGGGCCTCCACTAATGAAAAACTGTTTTTT. Translated: CASSSPRQGASTNEKLFF. Looking up the rest from reference TRBV7-9 and TRBJ1-4 gives the full variable domain: DTGVSQNPRHKITKRGQNVTFRCDPISEHNRLYWYRQTLGQGPEFLTYFQNEAQLEKSRLLSDRFSAERPKGSFSTLEIQRTEQGDSAMYLCASSSPRQGASTNEKLFFGSGTQLSVL.

The chain carries TRBV29-1 and TRBJ2-3; D possibly uses TRBD1 or TRBD2 (5 bases each). CDR3 length equals 15 residues. V was trimmed by 6 bases and J by 4 bases, leaving 20 bases between them. In germline, CDR1 is SQVTM, CDR2 ANQGSEA. CDR3 DNA sequence: TGCAGCGTCGGGCTCGGGCAGGGAGTGGCAGATACGCAGTATTTT. Protein sequence: CSVGLGQGVADTQYF.

CDR3 in DNA: TGTGCCAGCAGCTTGAGTTCACGGGGGCCAACCTACGAGCAGTACTTC. It specifies CASSLSSRGPTYEQYF. The J gene is TRBJ2-7, the V gene TRBV5-6; D possibly uses TRBD1 or TRBD2 (6 bases each). Trimming left V 1 base short and J 2 bases short, with 16 bases between. This CDR3 contains 16 residues. The germline gives CDR1 SGHDT, CDR2 YYEEEE.

The chain recombines TRBV19 with TRBJ2-7; 7 nucleotides align to TRBD2. The CDR3 spans 15 residues. In germline, CDR1 is LNHDA, CDR2 SQIVND (reference sequence). The V segment lost 2 bases and the J segment 0 bases; nucleotides outside the gene matches: 4. This CDR3 is CASSIFGGNSYEQYF. The CDR3 bases are TGTGCCAGTAGTATATTCGGGGGGAACTCCTACGAGCAGTACTTC. The full variable domain, with the rest looked up from reference TRBV19 and TRBJ2-7, is DGGITQSPKYLFRKEGQNVTLSCEQNLNHDAMYWYRQDPGQGLRLIYYSQIVNDFQKGDIAEGYSVSREKKESFPLTVTSAQKNPTAFYLCASSIFGGNSYEQYFGPGTRLTVT.

V gene TRBV24-1 combines with J gene TRBJ2-2; D might be TRBD2 (5 bases). V was pared by 4 bases and J by 6 bases, with 11 bases between. The CDR3 is 14 residues long. The germline gives CDR1 KGHDR, CDR2 SFDVKD. The CDR3 spells CATSDSGVPGELFF. DNA for the CDR3: TGTGCCACCAGTGACTCCGGGGTCCCCGGGGAGCTGTTTTTT.

The chain recombines TRBV28 with TRBJ1-5; D gene unclear. CDR3 length: 15 amino acids. The V end lost 1 base, the J end lost 0 bases, and 7 bases lay between the germline ends. The V gene's germline CDR1 is MDHEN and CDR2 SYDVKM. The CDR3 here is CASSLLGVSNQPQHF. The CDR3 DNA reads as TGTGCCAGCAGTTTATTAGGCGTTAGCAATCAGCCCCAGCATTTT. Using reference TRBV28 and TRBJ1-5 for the parts outside the CDR3, the full variable domain is DVKVTQSSRYLVKRTGEKVFLECVQDMDHENMFWYRQDPGLGLRLIYFSYDVKMKEKGDIPEGYSVSREKKERFSLILESASTNQTSMYLCASSLLGVSNQPQHFGDGTRLSIL.

This clone was recorded once. The chain has TRBV27 and TRBJ2-7; 7 bases fit TRBD2. The CDR3 extends over 14 amino acids. Trimming at V came to 4 bases and at J to 2 bases, leaving 5 bases not matched to a gene. CDR1 is MNHEY, CDR2 SMNVEV, per germline (reference sequence). The CDR3 nucleotides are TGTGCCAGCAGTTCTTTGACTAGCCCCTACGAGCAGTACTTC. This codes for CASSSLTSPYEQYF.

This chain connects TRBV23-1 to TRBJ1-1; D is possibly TRBD1 (5 bases). TRBV23-1 is reported as an ORF; its role is uncertain. The CDR3 has 18 amino acids. V lost 4 bases and J 1 base, leaving 22 bases between the germline ends. CDR3 region: CASSPHTPRQLRNTEAFF. CDR3 DNA sequence: TGCGCCAGCAGTCCACACACTCCGAGACAGTTAAGGAACACTGAAGCTTTCTTT.

V is TRBV30 and J is TRBJ2-7; TRBD1 matches 11 bases. Germline V lookup: CDR1 GTSNPN, CDR2 SVGIG (reference sequence). CDR3 length: 14 residues. The V segment lost 8 bases and the J segment 0 bases; nucleotides outside the gene matches: 6. The DNA of the CDR3 is TGTGCCAGAAGGGACAGGGGGAGCTCCTACGAGCAGTACTTC. This sequence encodes CARRDRGSSYEQYF.

The V and J genes are TRBV7-8 and TRBJ1-1; D is unclear. From germline, CDR1 is SGHVS and CDR2 FQNEAQ. The CDR3 loop spans 12 amino acids. V was cut by 5 bases and J by 4 bases, with 8 bases left in between. The CDR3, as DNA: TGTGCCAGCAGCCATCGAGGCACTGAAGCTTTCTTT. This gives the protein CASSHRGTEAFF.

The chain is built from TRBV27 and TRBJ2-7; D unclear. The germline gives CDR1 MNHEY, CDR2 SMNVEV (reference sequence). The CDR3 has 15 residues. V lost 5 bases and J 0 bases, leaving 14 bases between the germline ends. CDR3 in DNA: TGTGCCAGCAGTCCCGATACGAGCCGCTCCTACGAGCAGTACTTC. Translating gives CASSPDTSRSYEQYF.

The chain employs TRBV4-1 and TRBJ1-5; D remains unclear. Trimming stripped 2 bases from V and 3 bases from J, with 14 bases between. The CDR3 totals 16 residues. The germline gives CDR1 MGHRA, CDR2 YSYEKL. The DNA of the CDR3 is TGCGCCAGCAGCCAACTTGCGGCCACGACCAATCAGCCCCAGCATTTT. This gives the protein CASSQLAATTNQPQHF.

As DNA, the CDR3 is TGTGCCAGCAGCGTTTTTCCTACGGGGGGGAACACCGGGGAGCTGTTTTTT. It yields the protein CASSVFPTGGNTGELFF. This chain uses TRBV9 with TRBJ2-2, with TRBD2 identical over 7 bases. From germline, CDR1 is SGDLS and CDR2 YYNGEE. Losses at the gene ends were 2 bases for V and 1 base for J; bases not matched to a gene: 8. The CDR3 runs 17 residues.

This clone was found a few times. V is TRBV12-3 or TRBV12-4 and J is TRBJ1-6, with TRBD1 as a possible D gene (5 bases). There are 13 residues in the CDR3. Trimming took 6 bases from V and 9 from J, leaving 12 bases between them. The CDR3 is CASRRGAASPLHF. The CDR3 DNA is TGTGCCAGCAGGCGTGGGGCTGCTTCACCCCTCCACTTT.

This sequence joins TRBV5-4 and TRBJ1-2; TRBD1 might be the D (5 bases). This CDR3 comprises 15 residues. V lost 5 bases to trimming and J lost 7 bases, with 21 bases between them. Germline CDR1 reads SGHNT; CDR2 reads YYREEE (reference sequence). The CDR3 loop is CASRTTGGIESGYTF. The CDR3 DNA follows: TGTGCCAGCAGAACGACGGGGGGAATTGAGAGTGGCTACACCTTC.

V is TRBV10-2 and J is TRBJ1-4, with D unresolved. Germline-derived CDR1 and CDR2 are WSHSY and SAAADI. The length of the CDR3 is 16 residues. V was clipped by 2 bases and J by 4 bases, with 14 bases between them. CDR3: CASSEVYVRDNEKLFF. In DNA form, the CDR3 reads TGCGCCAGCAGTGAGGTTTACGTCCGAGATAATGAAAAACTGTTTTTT.

The genes are TRBV5-6 and TRBJ1-3; no clear D gene. Germline CDR1 SGHDT, CDR2 YYEEEE. The CDR3 has 16 amino acids. The ends were cut back, 1 base at V and 1 base at J, with 12 bases in the middle. The CDR3 region has the DNA TGTGCCAGCAGCTTGTGGCGGCGGTTGTCTGGAAACACCATATATTTT. It translates to CASSLWRRLSGNTIYF.

The V call is TRBV2, the J call TRBJ1-5, with a tentative D call TRBD1 (5 bases). V dropped 6 bases and J dropped 1 base, with 10 bases sitting between them. The CDR3 totals 14 residues. CDR1 SNHLY and CDR2 FYNNEI come from the germline V gene. CDR3 sequence reads: CASSTDRSNQPQHF. In nucleotides, the CDR3 is TGTGCCAGCAGCACAGACAGAAGCAATCAGCCCCAGCATTTT. Full variable domain (outside the CDR3, taken from reference TRBV2 and TRBJ1-5): EPEVTQTPSHQVTQMGQEVILRCVPISNHLYFYWYRQILGQKVEFLVSFYNNEISEKSEIFDDQFSVERPDGSNFTLKIRSTKLEDSAMYFCASSTDRSNQPQHFGDGTRLSIL.

The gene calls are TRBV27 and TRBJ2-1, with TRBD1 identical over 8 bases. Losses at the gene ends were 1 base for V and 5 bases for J; bases not matched to a gene: 19. Germline V gene sequence: CDR1 MNHEY, CDR2 SMNVEV (reference sequence). This CDR3 is built from 20 residues. CDR3 residues: CASSLYPGLNDRGFNNEQFF. In DNA form, the CDR3 reads TGTGCCAGCAGTTTATACCCCGGTTTGAACGACAGGGGATTCAACAATGAGCAGTTCTTC.